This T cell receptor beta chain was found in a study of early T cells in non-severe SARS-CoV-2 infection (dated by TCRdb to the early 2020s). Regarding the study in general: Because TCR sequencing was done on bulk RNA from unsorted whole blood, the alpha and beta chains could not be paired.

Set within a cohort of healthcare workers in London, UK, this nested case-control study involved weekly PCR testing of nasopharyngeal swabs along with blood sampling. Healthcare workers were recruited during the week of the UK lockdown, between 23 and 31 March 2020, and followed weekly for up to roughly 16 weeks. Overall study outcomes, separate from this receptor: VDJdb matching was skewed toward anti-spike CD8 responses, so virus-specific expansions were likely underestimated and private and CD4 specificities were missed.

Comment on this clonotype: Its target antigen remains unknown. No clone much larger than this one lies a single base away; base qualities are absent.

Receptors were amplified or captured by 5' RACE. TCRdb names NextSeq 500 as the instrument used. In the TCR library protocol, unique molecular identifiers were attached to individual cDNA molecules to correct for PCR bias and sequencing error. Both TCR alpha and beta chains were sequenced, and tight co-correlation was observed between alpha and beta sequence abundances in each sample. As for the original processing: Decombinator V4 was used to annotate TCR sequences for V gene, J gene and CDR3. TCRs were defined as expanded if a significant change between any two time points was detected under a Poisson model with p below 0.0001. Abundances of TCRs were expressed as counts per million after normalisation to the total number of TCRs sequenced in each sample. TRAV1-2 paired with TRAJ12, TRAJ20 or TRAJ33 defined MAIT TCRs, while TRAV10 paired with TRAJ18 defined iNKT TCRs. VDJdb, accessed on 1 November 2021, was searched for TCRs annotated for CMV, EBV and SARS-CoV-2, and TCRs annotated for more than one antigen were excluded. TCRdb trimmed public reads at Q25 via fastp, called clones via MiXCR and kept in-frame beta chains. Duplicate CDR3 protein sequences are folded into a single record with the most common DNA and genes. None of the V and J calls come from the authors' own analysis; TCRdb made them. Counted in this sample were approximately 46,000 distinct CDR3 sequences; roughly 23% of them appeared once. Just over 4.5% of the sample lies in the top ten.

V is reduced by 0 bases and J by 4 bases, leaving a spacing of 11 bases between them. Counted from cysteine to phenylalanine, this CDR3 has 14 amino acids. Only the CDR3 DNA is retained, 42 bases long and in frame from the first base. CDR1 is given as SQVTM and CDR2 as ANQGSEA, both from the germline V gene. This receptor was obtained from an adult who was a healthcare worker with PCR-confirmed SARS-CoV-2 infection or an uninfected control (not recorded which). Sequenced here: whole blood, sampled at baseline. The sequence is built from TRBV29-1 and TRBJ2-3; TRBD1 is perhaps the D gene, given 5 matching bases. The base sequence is TGCAGCGTTGAAGACAGGGCGTCATCAGATACGCAGTATTTT. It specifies CSVEDRASSDTQYF.